This T cell receptor (beta chain) was captured in a study of cytomegalovirus exposure and HLA in healthy donors. Findings and limits, study-wide: The productive fraction for most TCR beta V segments was about 87% or about 30% in an earlier analysis. Fewer N-insertions (relative to the roughly 720-donor mean) were reportedly seen in an Asian-associated ancestry cluster in a later analysis.

Vbeta (60) and Jbeta (13) primers were used in the PCR. The repertoire was sequenced with immunoSEQ multiplex PCR; TCRdb's copy has only in-frame clones and lacks some. Of more than 95,000 clones listed, 60% to 80% are singletons. V was shortened by 2 bases and J by 12 bases, with 16 bases between the two germline ends. The CDR3 spans 13 residues. Germline assignment: CDR1 SNHLY and CDR2 FYNNEI. A word on this clone: Its antigen remains unknown.

These donors counted as nominally healthy when sampled, but unrecorded immune exposures were likely. The specimen sequenced was PBMCs. The V and J genes are TRBV2 and TRBJ1-1, with D possibly TRBD1 on 5 matching bases. The sequence was collected from a man between 60 and 70 years old in good health and CMV-seronegative. In nucleotides, the CDR3 is TGTGCCAGCAGTGAATTGGAGGGGCATGGAACTTTCTTT. Protein product: CASSELEGHGTFF.